Listed here are 17 T cell receptor beta chains from one sample, sequenced in a study of T cell changes during pregnancy in multiple sclerosis. The table came from immunoSEQ multiplex PCR; TCRdb's copy has only in-frame clones and leaves some out. This table holds tens of thousands of clones, roughly nine tenths found once. Sequencing used CD8+ T cells from peripheral blood mononuclear cells, obtained in the second trimester of pregnancy. These receptors all come from a female donor with multiple sclerosis, enrolled in a pregnancy study.

The J gene is TRBJ2-2, the V gene TRBV4-2; 9 bases align to TRBD2. V was clipped by 1 base and J by 0 bases; unmatched bases: 6. Germline CDR1 is LGHNA and CDR2 is YNFKEQ. The length of the CDR3 is 18 residues. The CDR3 DNA is TGTGCCAGCAGCCAAGGCCCAGCGGGAGGAACGAACACCGGGGAGCTGTTTTTT. Encoded protein: CASSQGPAGGTNTGELFF.

In its sample, this clone was seen a few times. This chain joins TRBV20-1 and TRBJ2-1; the D gene is possibly TRBD2 (6 bases). The CDR3 is 11 amino acids. V lost 6 bases and J lost 9, with 12 bases in between. CDR1 is DFQATT and CDR2 is SNEGSKA in the germline V gene (reference sequence). The CDR3 reads CSASLAAEQFF. CDR3 bases: TGCAGTGCCTCGTTAGCGGCTGAGCAGTTCTTC.

The chain recombines TRBV28 with TRBJ2-7; TRBD1 matches 9 bases. The CDR3 is 14 amino acids. Trimming at V came to 5 bases and at J to 2 bases, leaving 4 bases not matched to a gene. Germline loops: CDR1 MDHEN, CDR2 SYDVKM. The CDR3 protein is CASSRTGEAYEQYF. The CDR3 DNA is TGTGCCAGCAGTAGGACAGGGGAAGCCTACGAGCAGTACTTC. Full variable domain (missing parts from reference TRBV28 and TRBJ2-7): DVKVTQSSRYLVKRTGEKVFLECVQDMDHENMFWYRQDPGLGLRLIYFSYDVKMKEKGDIPEGYSVSREKKERFSLILESASTNQTSMYLCASSRTGEAYEQYFGPGTRLTVT.

V usage is TRBV28 and J usage is TRBJ1-2, with a possible D match to TRBD1 (5 bases). The CDR3 runs to 18 residues. Germline assignment: CDR1 MDHEN and CDR2 SYDVKM. V was cut by 5 bases and J by 4 bases, with 26 bases left in between. CDR3 sequence: CASSSPSRVVLTRYGYTF. The DNA for the CDR3 is TGTGCCAGCAGTAGCCCCTCCAGGGTCGTCTTAACCCGCTATGGCTACACCTTC.

The genes are TRBV15 and TRBJ2-1; no definite D call. Trimming left V 1 base short and J 8 bases short, with 15 bases between. CDR3 length equals 15 residues. Per the germline V gene, CDR1 is LNHNV and CDR2 is YYDKDF (reference sequence). The CDR3: CATSRGVEQYHEQFF. In nucleotides, the CDR3 is TGTGCCACCAGCAGAGGTGTGGAACAGTATCATGAGCAGTTCTTC.

This rearrangement joins TRBV7-9 to TRBJ2-7; tentatively, D is TRBD1 (6 bases). The CDR3 extends over 14 amino acids. Per the germline V gene, CDR1 is SEHNR and CDR2 is FQNEAQ (reference sequence). Trimming left V 5 bases short and J 0 bases short, with 11 bases between. The CDR3 DNA is TGTGCCAGCAGCCCGCAGGGGAGCTCCTACGAGCAGTACTTC. Translating it yields CASSPQGSSYEQYF.

The chain is built from TRBV6-5 and TRBJ1-2, with a tentative D call TRBD1 (5 bases). V lost 5 bases and J lost 0, with 10 bases in between. The CDR3 length is 14 residues. CDR1 is MNHEY and CDR2 is SVGAGI in the germline V gene. In nucleotides, the CDR3 is TGTGCCAGCAGTGGTGACAGCCCTAACTATGGCTACACCTTC. Protein product: CASSGDSPNYGYTF.

The V call is TRBV27, the J call TRBJ2-7; 13 nucleotides agree with TRBD2. CDR1 and CDR2 from the germline V gene are MNHEY and SMNVEV (reference sequence). V was pared by 7 bases and J by 7 bases, with 10 bases of the junction left unmatched. This CDR3 is built from 15 residues. This CDR3 is CASKEGTSGTGEQYF. The DNA for the CDR3 is TGTGCCAGCAAGGAAGGGACTAGCGGGACAGGTGAGCAGTACTTC.

The chain recombines TRBV19 with TRBJ1-2; D remains ambiguous. Germline V gene sequence: CDR1 LNHDA, CDR2 SQIVND (reference sequence). CDR3 size: 15 residues. Trimming stripped 3 bases from V and 4 bases from J, with 15 bases between. The CDR3 DNA is TGTGCCAGTAGTATGGCGCCAGGTAACGTCTATGGCTACACCTTC. Protein product: CASSMAPGNVYGYTF.

The chain's CDR3 is CASSAGTGVVLSEQYF. The CDR3 DNA sequence: TGTGCCAGCAGCGCCGGGACAGGGGTTGTTCTATCCGAGCAGTACTTC. This sequence joins TRBV5-5 and TRBJ2-7; TRBD1 matches 10 bases. V shed 4 bases, J shed 6 bases, and the junction held 13 bases outside the gene matches. Germline V gene lookup returns CDR1 SGHKS and CDR2 YYEKEE (reference sequence). The CDR3 consists of 16 residues.

V usage is TRBV18 and J usage is TRBJ2-7, with D possibly matching TRBD1 (6 bases). CDR3 length: 16 amino acids. V was shortened by 8 bases and J by 0 bases, with 20 bases between the two germline ends. The V gene's germline CDR1 is KGHSH and CDR2 LQKENI. The CDR3 region is CASTRTADRSSYEQYF. The CDR3 DNA is TGTGCCAGCACCCGGACAGCGGACCGTAGCTCCTACGAGCAGTACTTC.

V usage is TRBV11-3 and J usage is TRBJ2-1; TRBD2 matches at 8 bases. There are 16 residues in the CDR3. The germline CDR1 and CDR2 sequences are SGHNT and YENEEA. The junction had 13 bases not matched to a gene; V was cut back by 5 bases and J by 7 bases. CDR3 sequence reads: CASSDPSGGPRNEQFF. The DNA of the CDR3 is TGTGCCAGCAGCGATCCCTCGGGGGGGCCGAGGAATGAGCAGTTCTTC.

The J gene is TRBJ2-7, the V gene TRBV11-3; 8 bases map to TRBD2. The CDR3 contains 16 residues. The junction had 14 bases not matched to a gene; V was cut back by 5 bases and J by 5 bases. The germline CDR1 and CDR2 sequences are SGHNT and YENEEA. This CDR3 reads CASSPLGTSRSNEQYF. The CDR3 DNA follows: TGTGCCAGCAGCCCACTAGGGACTAGTAGGTCGAACGAGCAGTACTTC.

CDR3 coding DNA: TGTGCCAGCAGTCCCGGAGGGATGTCCACTGAAGCTTTCTTT. This codes for CASSPGGMSTEAFF. The chain carries TRBV27 and TRBJ1-1; D gene unclear. CDR1 is MNHEY and CDR2 is SMNVEV in the germline V gene (reference sequence). The CDR3 is made up of 14 amino acids. With 5 bases removed from V and 4 bases from J, the gap between germline ends came to 14 bases.

This chain joins TRBV7-3 and TRBJ1-1; tentative D call: TRBD1 (5 bases). Trimming pared 5 bases from V and 8 bases from J, leaving 21 bases between. The CDR3 totals 15 residues. CDR1 is SGHTA, CDR2 FQGTGA, per germline. The CDR3 sequence: CASSTAGTSGREAFF. The CDR3 DNA reads as TGTGCCAGCAGCACAGCCGGGACTAGCGGGAGAGAAGCTTTCTTT.

The CDR3 coding sequence is TGCGCCAGCAGCCGCCTGCAGGGATGGGATACCGGGGAGCTGTTTTTT. As protein: CASSRLQGWDTGELFF. V gene TRBV4-1 combines with J gene TRBJ2-2; tentative D call: TRBD1 (5 bases). V was shortened by 4 bases and J by 5 bases, with 17 bases between the two germline ends. Germline loops: CDR1 MGHRA, CDR2 YSYEKL. The CDR3 extends over 16 amino acids.

CDR3 loop: CASSSLPGQRGNTIYF. DNA of the CDR3: TGTGCCAGCAGCAGTCTACCGGGACAGCGTGGAAACACCATATATTTT. The chain joins TRBV21-1 to TRBJ1-3; the table's D call of TRBD1 was not tested on the DNA. TRBV21-1 is flagged as a pseudogene. The CDR3 runs 16 residues.